The 7 T cell receptor beta chains reported below all come from one sample, sequenced in a study of blood T cell repertoires in COVID-19. Sequencing was performed with immunoSEQ multiplex PCR; in TCRdb, only in-frame clones are kept and a portion is missing. The table has roughly 280,000 clones, around nine tenths seen once; the top ten hold approximately 9.7%. The source material was peripheral blood. Every receptor here comes from a man between 35 and 55 years old with active or convalescent COVID-19.

This chain links TRBV29-1 with TRBJ1-6; 7 nucleotides agree with TRBD1. Germline V gene data show CDR1 as SQVTM and CDR2 as ANQGSEA. The CDR3 is made up of 14 amino acids. The ends lost 3 bases at V and 8 bases at J; junction bases unmatched: 7. CDR3 loop: CSVDTGTAYSPLHF. CDR3 coding DNA: TGCAGCGTTGATACCGGGACAGCTTATTCACCCCTCCACTTT.

CDR3 DNA sequence: TGTGCCAGCAGCCCCAGGTTCTCCTACGAGCAGTACTTC. This codes for CASSPRFSYEQYF. J is TRBJ2-7 and V is TRBV4-2; D call uncertain. The germline V gene encodes CDR1 LGHNA and CDR2 YNFKEQ. This CDR3 spans 13 amino acids. V was cut by 4 bases and J by 0 bases, with 7 bases left in between.

This chain connects TRBV7-6 to TRBJ2-2; D is possibly TRBD2 (6 bases). This CDR3 spans 15 amino acids. Germline values: CDR1 SGHVS, CDR2 FNYEAQ. The V gene lost 3 bases and the J gene lost 4 bases, with 12 bases spanning the gap. The CDR3 here is CASSLGGVLTGELFF. CDR3 nucleotides: TGTGCCAGCAGCTTGGGCGGGGTCCTCACCGGGGAGCTGTTTTTT.

With regard to this clone: One end of the junction is discordant with germline, which a read error may explain. This sequence joins TRBV10-3 and TRBJ2-7; 8 nucleotides agree with TRBD1. CDR1 and CDR2 (germline): ENHRY, SYGVKD. This CDR3 is 15 amino acids long. The CDR3 DNA is TGTGCCATCCGTGAGGGTAGGGACAGGTTCGACGAGCAGTACTTC. This translates into CAIREGRDRFDEQYF.

V gene TRBV7-2 combines with J gene TRBJ1-2; 9 bases map to TRBD1. The CDR3 spans 15 residues. Trimming at V came to 3 bases and at J to 7 bases, leaving 9 bases not matched to a gene. Germline V gene data show CDR1 as SGHTA and CDR2 as FQGNSA. The CDR3 region has the DNA TGTGCCAGCAGCTTCCTGACCGGACAGGGGTTTGGCTACACCTTC. Residues: CASSFLTGQGFGYTF.

This clone was counted once. The chain employs TRBV27 and TRBJ2-1, with 10 bases identical to TRBD2. Losses at the gene ends were 4 bases for V and 4 bases for J; bases not matched to a gene: 7. Germline V gene data show CDR1 as MNHEY and CDR2 as SMNVEV (reference sequence). The CDR3 is made up of 16 amino acids. CDR3 residues: CASSSRTSGIYNEQFF. CDR3 sequence (DNA): TGTGCCAGCAGTTCCCGGACTAGCGGAATATACAATGAGCAGTTCTTC.

This clone is a singleton in its sample. The chain combines TRBV9 with TRBJ2-7; a possible D gene is TRBD1 (6 bases). This CDR3 contains 14 residues. V was shortened by 3 bases and J by 0 bases, with 10 bases between the two germline ends. CDR1 is SGDLS, CDR2 YYNGEE, per germline. Written as DNA, the CDR3 is TGTGCCAGCAGCGAGGGGGTTAGCTCCTACGAGCAGTACTTC. Protein: CASSEGVSSYEQYF.